The clone carrying this T cell receptor (beta chain) was seen at least ten times. Its target is not known. This sample is drawn from a study of CD8 T cells in ankylosing spondylitis. Findings of the study overall: About 8 highly homologous variants made up a TCR beta motif, and this motif appeared characteristic of ankylosing spondylitis blood.

TCRdb reprocessed the 5' RACE reads via MiXCR and lists one record per CDR3 protein. The sample holds about 140,000 distinct CDR3 sequences, more than 7% seen once. J gave up 5 bases and V 3 bases, and 1 base lay outside the gene matches. The germline CDR1 and CDR2 sequences are KGHSH and LQKENI. The CDR3 is made up of 13 amino acids. The chain has TRBV18 and TRBJ2-5; 9 bases agree with TRBD1. This receptor was taken from a male donor with ankylosing spondylitis. Input material: synovial fluid, either unsorted or a sorted T cell fraction (not recorded which). The CDR3 DNA follows: TGTGCCAGCTCACCTGGGACAGGGGAGACCCAGTACTTC. As protein: CASSPGTGETQYF.